What follows are 28 T cell receptor beta chains derived from one specimen sequenced in a study of CD8+CD57+ T cells in acquired aplastic anemia. Genomic DNA, the template, was used for profiling of the TCR beta VDJ and CDR3. A single record per CDR3 protein comes from TCRdb applying MiXCR to the reads. Of some 92,000 distinct CDR3 sequences in the sample, about 66% were seen once. The authors sequenced patients whose flow cytometry had shown CD8+CD57+ cell expansion. Sequences were obtained from sorted CD4+, CD8+, or CD8+CD57+ T cells (not recorded which) from PBMCs. The origin of the receptors is a human donor with aplastic anemia.

V usage is TRBV7-2 and J usage is TRBJ2-7; a weak D match, TRBD1 (6 bases). Per the germline V gene, CDR1 is SGHTA and CDR2 is FQGNSA. The CDR3 runs 14 residues. V lost 1 base and J lost 7, with 14 bases in between. The CDR3 protein is CASSLESGVLEQYF. In DNA form, the CDR3 reads TGTGCCAGCAGCTTAGAGTCAGGGGTTCTTGAGCAGTACTTC.

The table lists this clonotype with a count of one. V is TRBV10-3 and J is TRBJ1-2; 8 bases align to TRBD1. The CDR3 is 15 residues long. J lost 7 bases, V lost 2 bases, and 9 bases had no gene match. From germline, CDR1 is ENHRY and CDR2 SYGVKD. This CDR3 is CAISEGAGGNLGYTF. The CDR3 DNA reads TGTGCCATCAGTGAGGGGGCAGGGGGCAATCTTGGCTACACCTTC.

This chain links TRBV20-1 with TRBJ2-7; either TRBD1 or TRBD2 may supply D (6 bases each). The CDR3 consists of 15 residues. Germline V CDR1 and CDR2: DFQATT, SNEGSKA (reference sequence). V lost 0 bases to trimming and J lost 0 bases, with 12 bases between them. For the CDR3, the DNA is TGCAGTGCTAGAGATAGTGGGGGGCCCTCCTACGAGCAGTACTTC. Protein product: CSARDSGGPSYEQYF.

This clonotype has just one count. The V and J genes are TRBV11-2 and TRBJ2-5; 16 bases agree with TRBD2. V lost 5 bases to trimming and J lost 5 bases; unmatched junction nucleotides: 8. The CDR3 covers 17 residues. Germline V gene sequence: CDR1 SGHAT, CDR2 FQNNGV. The CDR3 bases are TGTGCCAGCAGCCCAGGGACTAGCGGGGGGGCCGGGGAGACCCAGTACTTC. Its translation: CASSPGTSGGAGETQYF. The variable domain in full, with the rest retrieved from reference TRBV11-2 and TRBJ2-5, is EAGVAQSPRYKIIEKRQSVAFWCNPISGHATLYWYQQILGQGPKLLIQFQNNGVVDDSQLPKDRFSAERLKGVDSTLKIQPAKLEDSAVYLCASSPGTSGGAGETQYFGPGTRLLVL.

This clonotype has a handful of counts. The junction departs from the called germline gene at one end, perhaps through a read error. The chain uses TRBV20-1 and TRBJ1-5; TRBD1 might be the D (5 bases). Germline-derived CDR1 and CDR2 are DFQATT and SNEGSKA (reference sequence). The CDR3 has 14 amino acids. This CDR3 reads CSASQGINNLPQHF. The CDR3 DNA sequence: TGCAGTGCTAGCCAGGGAATTAACAATCTGCCCCAGCATTTT.

The chain combines TRBV24-1 with TRBJ1-5; TRBD1 is a possible D gene (6 bases). The CDR3 sequence is 15 residues long. Germline-derived CDR1 and CDR2 are KGHDR and SFDVKD. The germline V and J ends were trimmed by 11 bases and 4 bases, with 20 bases remaining between them. Here the CDR3 reads CASSIDRRRNQPQHF. The CDR3 DNA reads TGTGCCAGCAGCATAGACAGGCGCAGGAATCAGCCCCAGCATTTT.

Turning to this clonotype: One end of the junction is discordant with germline, which a read error may explain. This sequence joins TRBV24-1 and TRBJ2-3; no clear D. Germline CDR1 and CDR2: KGHDR and SFDVKD. The CDR3 is 16 residues long. The DNA for the CDR3 is TGTGCCACCAGTGACCCCCTCTCCAGCAGCATAGATACGCAGTATTTT. Its translation is CATSDPLSSSIDTQYF.

The chain has TRBV15 and TRBJ2-3; D is possibly TRBD2 (6 bases). The CDR3 covers 14 residues. Between the trimmed V and J ends, which lost 8 bases and 2 bases, there was a span of 14 bases. Germline V lookup: CDR1 LNHNV, CDR2 YYDKDF (reference sequence). The CDR3 DNA follows: TGTGCCACCTCCAGGACTAAAACCACAGATACGCAGTATTTT. Translating it yields CATSRTKTTDTQYF.

Points on this clonotype: Without the conserved terminal phenylalanine or tryptophan, this CDR3 likely stems from a read error. V and J are TRBV20-1 and TRBJ1-5; D gene uncertain. The CDR3 runs 15 residues. Germline V gene sequence: CDR1 DFQATT, CDR2 SNEGSKA (reference sequence). V lost 0 bases, J lost 2 bases, and 11 bases lay in between. DNA for the CDR3: TGCAGTGCTAGAGATAGGAGACGGGGCAATCAGCCCCAGCATTCT. This codes for CSARDRRRGNQPQHS.

The rearrangement joins TRBV10-1 to TRBJ1-5, with TRBD1 matching over 9 bases. The CDR3 runs 17 residues. V gave up 4 bases and J gave up 1 base; unmatched junction bases: 8. The germline gives CDR1 WNHNN, CDR2 SYGVQD (reference sequence). CDR3 nucleotide sequence: TGCGCCAGCAGTGTCTGGACAGGGGATGAGAGCAATCAGCCCCAGCATTTT. Translating it yields CASSVWTGDESNQPQHF.

V is TRBV2 and J is TRBJ1-3; D not certain. The length of the CDR3 is 12 residues. The germline V gene encodes CDR1 SNHLY and CDR2 FYNNEI. The V gene lost 6 bases and the J gene lost 4 bases, with 7 bases spanning the gap. The CDR3 is CASSTPGNTIYF. In DNA form, the CDR3 reads TGTGCCAGCAGCACCCCCGGAAACACCATATATTTT.

The chain is built from TRBV6-1 and TRBJ2-1, with a tentative D call TRBD1 (5 bases). There are 13 residues in the CDR3. V was shortened by 6 bases and J by 8 bases, with 14 bases between the two germline ends. From germline, CDR1 is MNHNS and CDR2 SASEGT. CDR3 in DNA: TGTGCCAGCAGCCCCACCAGGGCGCATGAGCAGTTCTTC. Its protein is CASSPTRAHEQFF.

This chain uses TRBV7-9 with TRBJ1-2; a weak D match, TRBD1 (5 bases). Trimming removed 3 bases from V and 7 bases from J, with 15 bases in between. Germline CDR1 and CDR2: SEHNR and FQNEAQ (reference sequence). The CDR3 is 14 amino acids. The CDR3 DNA sequence: TGTGCCAGCAGCTTGGCTCAGGGTATAGGTGGCTACACCTTC. Encoded protein: CASSLAQGIGGYTF.

About this clonotype: A junction boundary mismatches the germline segment, possibly from a read error. CDR3 loop: CASSSGLLGRRYEQYF. In DNA form, the CDR3 reads TGTGCCAGCAGTTCCGGCTTGCTTGGGAGGCGATACGAGCAGTACTTC. The chain has TRBV10-3 and TRBJ2-7; D may be TRBD2 (6 bases). Germline V gene lookup returns CDR1 ENHRY and CDR2 SYGVKD. The length of the CDR3 is 16 residues.

This chain links TRBV10-3 with TRBJ1-1; D is ambiguous. V lost 4 bases to trimming and J lost 5 bases, with 11 bases between them. Germline-derived CDR1 and CDR2 are ENHRY and SYGVKD. This CDR3 has 13 residues. The CDR3 protein is CAISVREKTEAFF. DNA for the CDR3: TGTGCCATCAGTGTCCGGGAAAAGACTGAAGCTTTCTTT.

This clonotype was counted between two and nine times. This chain links TRBV20-1 with TRBJ2-7, with D unresolved. Germline V gene lookup returns CDR1 DFQATT and CDR2 SNEGSKA (reference sequence). Trimming left V 0 bases short and J 3 bases short, with 18 bases between. The CDR3 runs 16 residues. CDR3 protein: CSARDSDATLLYEQYF. CDR3 bases: TGCAGTGCTAGAGATTCGGACGCAACCTTGCTCTACGAGCAGTACTTC.

The gene calls are TRBV10-3 and TRBJ2-5; D might be TRBD1 or TRBD2, each matching 5 bases. V lost 11 bases and J lost 5, with 24 bases in between. CDR1 ENHRY and CDR2 SYGVKD come from the germline V gene. The CDR3 is 15 residues long. The chain's CDR3 is CAGSRSGRDGETQYF. CDR3 bases: TGTGCCGGCAGCCGGTCCGGACGGGACGGGGAGACCCAGTACTTC.

The chain combines TRBV19 with TRBJ1-5, with 7 bases fitting TRBD1. The CDR3 is made up of 14 amino acids. CDR1 is LNHDA, CDR2 SQIVND, per germline (reference sequence). V trimming: 5 bases; J trimming: 0 bases; junction bases outside the gene matches: 1. This CDR3 reads CASSGTASNQPQHF. The DNA for the CDR3 is TGTGCCAGTAGTGGGACAGCTAGCAATCAGCCCCAGCATTTT.

This clonotype was detected a few times. The J gene is TRBJ2-1, the V gene TRBV11-2; 9 nucleotides align to TRBD2. CDR1 and CDR2 from the germline V gene are SGHAT and FQNNGV. This CDR3 region has 18 residues. V shed 3 bases and J 6 bases; nucleotides not matched to a gene: 15. CDR3 residues: CASSFRGERLAAFNEQFF. The CDR3 DNA reads as TGTGCCAGCAGCTTTAGGGGGGAGAGACTAGCGGCCTTCAATGAGCAGTTCTTC.

The CDR3 DNA is TGTGCCACCAGTGAAGCAGGGATCCGGGATGAGCAGTTCTTC. Translating it yields CATSEAGIRDEQFF. The chain combines TRBV24-1 with TRBJ2-1, with D tentatively TRBD1 (5 bases). Germline V gene lookup returns CDR1 KGHDR and CDR2 SFDVKD. This CDR3 has 14 amino acids. Trimming shortened V by 4 bases and J by 8 bases, and 14 bases separated the two germline ends.

The chain has TRBV20-1 and TRBJ1-2, with 8 nucleotides matching TRBD1. Germline trimming cut 5 bases from V and 7 bases from J; bases unmatched to any gene: 6. The CDR3 has 12 residues. Germline V gene data show CDR1 as DFQATT and CDR2 as SNEGSKA (reference sequence). CDR3 DNA: TGCAGTGCTGGACAGGGACTGAGTGGCTACACCTTC. This sequence encodes CSAGQGLSGYTF.

V and J are TRBV20-1 and TRBJ2-1; 11 bases fit TRBD2. The CDR3 is 16 amino acids. With 3 bases clipped from V and 6 bases from J, the junction kept 10 bases outside the gene matches. The germline CDR1 and CDR2 sequences are DFQATT and SNEGSKA (reference sequence). The CDR3 spells CSASDSRTSGGNEQFF. The DNA for the CDR3 is TGCAGTGCTAGCGACAGCCGCACTAGCGGGGGCAATGAGCAGTTCTTC.

This chain uses TRBV29-1 with TRBJ1-1; 7 bases agree with TRBD1. There are 12 residues in the CDR3. CDR1 is SQVTM and CDR2 is ANQGSEA in the germline V gene. V shed 1 base and J 9 bases; nucleotides not matched to a gene: 5. The CDR3, as DNA: TGCAGCGTTGAAGCCCCACAGGGGAAAGCTTTCTTT. Translating gives CSVEAPQGKAFF.

This clonotype was observed a handful of times. The chain combines TRBV14 with TRBJ2-5; D uncertain. This CDR3 is 13 amino acids long. Trimming left V 2 bases short and J 1 base short, with 5 bases between. Germline V lookup: CDR1 SGHDN, CDR2 FVKESK. CDR3 sequence (DNA): TGTGCCAGCAGCCAAACTCTCCAAGAGACCCAGTACTTC. Protein sequence: CASSQTLQETQYF.

This clonotype was observed once. The chain carries TRBV14 and TRBJ2-1, with D uncertain. The CDR3 contains 13 residues. CDR1 and CDR2 from the germline V gene are SGHDN and FVKESK. Trimming shortened V by 1 base and J by 8 bases, and 9 bases separated the two germline ends. The CDR3 here is CASSQGLNDEQFF. The CDR3 DNA sequence: TGTGCCAGCAGCCAAGGGCTTAACGATGAGCAGTTCTTC.

The V gene is TRBV2, the J gene TRBJ2-2; 11 bases align to TRBD2. V shed 5 bases and J 4 bases; nucleotides not matched to a gene: 3. CDR3 size: 15 residues. Germline assignment: CDR1 SNHLY and CDR2 FYNNEI. The CDR3 loop reads CASSPSGGFTGELFF. The CDR3 bases are TGTGCCAGCAGTCCTAGCGGGGGGTTCACCGGGGAGCTGTTTTTT.

The chain links TRBV12-3 or TRBV12-4 to TRBJ2-7; D gene unclear. Trimming took off 5 bases at V and 2 bases at J, with 13 bases between the two ends. The CDR3 is made up of 14 amino acids. The CDR3 DNA reads TGTGCCAGCAGTCGGTATCCATCTACCTACGAGCAGTACTTC. It codes for CASSRYPSTYEQYF.

The CDR3 DNA sequence: TGCAGTGCCGCGGACGAAGCGGGGGCCTTCCTACAAGAGACCCAGTACTTC. It specifies CSAADEAGAFLQETQYF. This chain links TRBV20-1 with TRBJ2-5, with 8 nucleotides matching TRBD2. The CDR3 is made up of 17 amino acids. Germline CDR1 is DFQATT and CDR2 is SNEGSKA (reference sequence). V was clipped by 6 bases and J by 2 bases; unmatched bases: 17.